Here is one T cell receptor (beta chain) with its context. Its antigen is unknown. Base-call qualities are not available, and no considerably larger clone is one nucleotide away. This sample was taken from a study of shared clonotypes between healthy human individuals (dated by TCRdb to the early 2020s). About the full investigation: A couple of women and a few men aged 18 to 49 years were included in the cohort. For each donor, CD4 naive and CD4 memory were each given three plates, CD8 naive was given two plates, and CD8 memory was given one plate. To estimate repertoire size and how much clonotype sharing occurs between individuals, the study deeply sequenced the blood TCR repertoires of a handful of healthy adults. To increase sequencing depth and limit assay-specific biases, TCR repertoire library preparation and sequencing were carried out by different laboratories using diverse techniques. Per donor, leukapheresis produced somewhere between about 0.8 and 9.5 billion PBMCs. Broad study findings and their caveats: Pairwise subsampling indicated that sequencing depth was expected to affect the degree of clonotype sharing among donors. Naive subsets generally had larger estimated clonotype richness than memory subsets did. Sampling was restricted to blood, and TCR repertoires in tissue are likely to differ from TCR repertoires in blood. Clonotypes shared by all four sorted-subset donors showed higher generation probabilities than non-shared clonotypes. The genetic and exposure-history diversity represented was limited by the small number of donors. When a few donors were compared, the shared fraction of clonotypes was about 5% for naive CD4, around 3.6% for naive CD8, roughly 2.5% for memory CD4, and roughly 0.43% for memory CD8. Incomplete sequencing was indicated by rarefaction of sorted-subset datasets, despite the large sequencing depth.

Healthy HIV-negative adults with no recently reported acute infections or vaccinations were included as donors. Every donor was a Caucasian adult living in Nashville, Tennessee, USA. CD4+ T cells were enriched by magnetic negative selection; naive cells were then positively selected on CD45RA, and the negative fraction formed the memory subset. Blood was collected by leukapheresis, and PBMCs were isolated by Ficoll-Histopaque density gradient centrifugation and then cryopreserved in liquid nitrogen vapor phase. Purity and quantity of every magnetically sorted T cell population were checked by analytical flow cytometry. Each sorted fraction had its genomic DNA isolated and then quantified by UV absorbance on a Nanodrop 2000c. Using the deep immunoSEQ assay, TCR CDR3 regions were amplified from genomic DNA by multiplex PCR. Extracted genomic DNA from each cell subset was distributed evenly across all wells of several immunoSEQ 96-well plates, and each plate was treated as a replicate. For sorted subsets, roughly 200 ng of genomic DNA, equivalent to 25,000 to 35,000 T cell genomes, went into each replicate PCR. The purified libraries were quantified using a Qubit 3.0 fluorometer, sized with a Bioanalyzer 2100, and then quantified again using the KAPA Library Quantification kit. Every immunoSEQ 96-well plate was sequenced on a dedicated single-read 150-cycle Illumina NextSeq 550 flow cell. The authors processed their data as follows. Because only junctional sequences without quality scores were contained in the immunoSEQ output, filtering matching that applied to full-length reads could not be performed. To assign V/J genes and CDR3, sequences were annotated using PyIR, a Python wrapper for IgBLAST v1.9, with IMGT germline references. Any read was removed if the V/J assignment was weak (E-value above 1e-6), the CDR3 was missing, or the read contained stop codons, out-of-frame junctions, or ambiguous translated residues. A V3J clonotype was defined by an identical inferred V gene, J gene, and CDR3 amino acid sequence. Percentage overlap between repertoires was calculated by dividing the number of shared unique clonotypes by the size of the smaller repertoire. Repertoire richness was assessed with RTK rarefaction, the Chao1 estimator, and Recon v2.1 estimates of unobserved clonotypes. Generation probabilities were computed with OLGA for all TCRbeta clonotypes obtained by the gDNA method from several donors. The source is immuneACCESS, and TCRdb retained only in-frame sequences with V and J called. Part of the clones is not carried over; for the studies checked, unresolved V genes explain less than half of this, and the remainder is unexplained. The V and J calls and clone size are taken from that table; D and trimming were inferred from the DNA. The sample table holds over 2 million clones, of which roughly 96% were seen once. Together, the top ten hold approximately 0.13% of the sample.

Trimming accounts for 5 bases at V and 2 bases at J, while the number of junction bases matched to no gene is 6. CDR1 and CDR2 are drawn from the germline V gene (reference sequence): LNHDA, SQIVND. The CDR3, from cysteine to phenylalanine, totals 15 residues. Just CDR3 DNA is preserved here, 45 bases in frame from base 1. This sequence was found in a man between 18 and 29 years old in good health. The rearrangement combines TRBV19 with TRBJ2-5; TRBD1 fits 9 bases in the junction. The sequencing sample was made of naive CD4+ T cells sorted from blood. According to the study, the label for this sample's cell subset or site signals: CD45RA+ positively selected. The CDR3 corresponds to CASSYRGRIQETQYF. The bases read TGTGCCAGTAGTTACAGGGGGCGCATTCAAGAGACCCAGTACTTC.